Here is one T cell receptor (beta chain) with its context. The antigen is not known. An Oncomine TCR Beta short-read assay was used to sequence the DNA from cultured CD4+ T cells. Using its own MiXCR run on the PCR reads, TCRdb lists one record per CDR3 protein. The sample contains about 15,000 distinct CDR3 sequences, approximately 53% of which appear only once. V lost 0 bases to trimming and J lost 4 bases; unmatched junction nucleotides: 12. CDR1 ENHRY and CDR2 SYGVKD come from the germline V gene. This CDR3 has 19 amino acids. Treatment reported: approximately nine-day PBMC culture with coronavirus spike peptide pools or control peptides (ViraFEST assay). Following expansion of antigen-specific T cells with peptide pools, ViraFEST then sequenced TCRs. Replacement of half the medium with fresh IL-2 medium took place on days 3 and 7. The data are from a study of vaccination and CD4 T cells after COVID-19. Looking at the study overall: Samples were taken after vaccination, a median of approximately 70 days after dose two, with a range of 14 to 241.

The sequence was obtained from a human donor who had recovered from COVID-19. The sample taken for sequencing was CD4+ T cells from blood, cultured in vitro. The chain recombines TRBV10-3 with TRBJ2-7; TRBD2 matches at 13 bases. Here the CDR3 DNA reads TGTGCCATCAGTGAGTCGAACGTACTAGCGGGGGGGGCGAATTACGAGCAGTACTTC. It is translated as CAISESNVLAGGANYEQYF.